This TCR beta chain was sequenced during a study of cytomegalovirus exposure and HLA in healthy donors. The study's findings and limits: HLA alleles were associated with 15,000 to 20,000 TCR beta sequences in a later analysis at 0.05 false discovery rate.

Regarding this clone: Its matching antigen is unknown.

Deletions cut 3 bases from V and 5 bases from J, with 10 bases between. The CDR3 is made up of 13 amino acids. Germline loops: CDR1 ENHRY, CDR2 SYGVKD. Primers included in the PCR were 60 Vbeta and 13 Jbeta primers. Assay used: immunoSEQ multiplex PCR; TCRdb lists only in-frame clones, some missing. The table lists 55,000 to 85,000 clones. This chain connects TRBV10-3 to TRBJ2-5; D call uncertain. The receptor was derived from a female donor in good health and CMV-seropositive. Material: PBMCs. The CDR3 coding sequence is TGTGCCATCAGTGAACGTAGCCTGGAGACCCAGTACTTC. It codes for CAISERSLETQYF.